The present T cell receptor beta chain was sequenced within a study of blood T cell repertoires in COVID-19. Original processing methods: Amplifying reference gene primers gave estimates of nucleated cell counts. The repertoire was sequenced with immunoSEQ multiplex PCR; TCRdb's copy has only in-frame clones and lacks some. The DNA gave D and trimming, while V, J and clone size come from that table. The sample includes about 170,000 clones, 84% of them seen just once. After removal of 5 bases from V and 2 bases from J, the junction contained 12 bases not matched to a gene. CDR1 and CDR2 from the germline V gene are SGHVS and FQNEAQ. The CDR3 length is 18 residues.

The chain uses TRBV7-8 and TRBJ2-2, with 9 bases lining up with TRBD2. The TCR sequence derives from a woman aged 80 or older with COVID-19, enrolled during active disease. Specimen: peripheral blood. CDR3: CASSLPSRGGYNTGELFF. In DNA, the CDR3 is TGTGCCAGCAGCCTCCCATCGCGGGGGGGGTATAACACCGGGGAGCTGTTTTTT.